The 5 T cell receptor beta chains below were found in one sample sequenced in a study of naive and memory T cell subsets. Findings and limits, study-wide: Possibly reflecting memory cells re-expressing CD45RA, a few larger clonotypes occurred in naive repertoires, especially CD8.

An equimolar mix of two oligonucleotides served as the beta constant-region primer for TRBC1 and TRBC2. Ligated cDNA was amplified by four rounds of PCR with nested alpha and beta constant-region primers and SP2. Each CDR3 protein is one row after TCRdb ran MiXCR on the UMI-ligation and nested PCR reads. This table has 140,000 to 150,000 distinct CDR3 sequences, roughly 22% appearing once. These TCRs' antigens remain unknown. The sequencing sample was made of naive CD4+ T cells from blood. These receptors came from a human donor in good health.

The CDR3 region has the DNA TGCAGTGCCATGGAACAGGCCGAGACCCAGTACTTC. This encodes CSAMEQAETQYF. The rearrangement links TRBV20-1 to TRBJ2-5, with a weak D call TRBD1 (5 bases). The length of the CDR3 is 12 residues. The V end lost 6 bases, the J end lost 5 bases, and 13 bases lay between the germline ends. Germline CDR1 reads DFQATT; CDR2 reads SNEGSKA (reference sequence).

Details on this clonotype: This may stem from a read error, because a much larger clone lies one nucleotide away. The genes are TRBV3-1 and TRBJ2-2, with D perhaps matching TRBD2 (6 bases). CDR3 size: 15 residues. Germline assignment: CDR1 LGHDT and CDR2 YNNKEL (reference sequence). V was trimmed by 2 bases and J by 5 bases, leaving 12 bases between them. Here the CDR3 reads CASSQPGAGTGELFF. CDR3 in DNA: TGTGCCAGCAGCCAACCGGGAGCGGGTACCGGGGAGCTGTTTTTT.

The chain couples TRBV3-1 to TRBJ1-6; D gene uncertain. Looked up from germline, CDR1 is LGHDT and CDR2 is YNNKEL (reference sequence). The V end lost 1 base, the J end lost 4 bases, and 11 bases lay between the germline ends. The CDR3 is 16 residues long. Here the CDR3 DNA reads TGTGCCAGCAGCCAAGGCCGCCCAAAGTATAATTCACCCCTCCACTTT. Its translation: CASSQGRPKYNSPLHF.

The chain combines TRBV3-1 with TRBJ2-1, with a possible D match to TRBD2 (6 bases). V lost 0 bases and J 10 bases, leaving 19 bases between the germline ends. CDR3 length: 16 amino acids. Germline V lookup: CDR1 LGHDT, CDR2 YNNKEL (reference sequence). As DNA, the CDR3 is TGTGCCAGCAGCCAAGATATTGGTGGGGGGACCAGGGAGCAGTTCTTC. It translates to CASSQDIGGGTREQFF.

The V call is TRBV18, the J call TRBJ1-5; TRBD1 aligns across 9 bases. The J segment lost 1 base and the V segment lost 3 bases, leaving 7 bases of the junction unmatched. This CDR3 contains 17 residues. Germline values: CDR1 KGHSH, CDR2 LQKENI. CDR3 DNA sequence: TGTGCCAGCTCACCGCCGGGACAGGGAAGGAGCAATCAGCCCCAGCATTTT. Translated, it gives CASSPPGQGRSNQPQHF.